These T cell receptor beta chains were read from a single sample in a study of cytomegalovirus exposure and HLA in healthy donors. Method: immunoSEQ multiplex PCR; TCRdb's copy keeps in-frame clones and lacks some. Here the sample spans roughly 150,000 clones, over 60% being singletons. The source material was PBMCs. Receptor source: a middle-aged man in good health and CMV-seronegative. Each CDR3 is given with its conserved first and last residue. The D gene is left open where the match is weak. A clone size is listed for some rows: how often the clone was seen (once, few, many), or a class if it is expanded.

D,size,V,J,DNA,CDR3
TRBD1,.,TRBV19,TRBJ2-6,TGTGCCACTAACGGACAGGGACGCTCTGGGGCCAACGTCCTGACTTTC,CATNGQGRSGANVLTF
TRBD2,.,TRBV28,TRBJ2-1,TGTGCCAGCAGTTTGGAGCGGGACCCTCTCAATGAGCAGTTCTTC,CASSLERDPLNEQFF
.,.,TRBV6-1,TRBJ1-3,TGTGCCAGCAGTGAACAGGCACCAAGCTCTGGAAACACCATATATTTT,CASSEQAPSSGNTIYF
.,.,TRBV7-9,TRBJ2-6,TGTGCCAGCAGCCCCAGGGGAGGGCTACCCTCTGGGGCCAACGTCCTGACTTTC,CASSPRGGLPSGANVLTF
TRBD1,.,TRBV6-5,TRBJ2-7,TGTGCCAGCAGTTACGGGACAGGGCAGGGCTACGAGCAGTACTTC,CASSYGTGQGYEQYF
.,.,TRBV19,TRBJ1-3,TGTGCCAGTAGTCATTTGGCAGGGACTGGAAACACCATATATTTT,CASSHLAGTGNTIYF
.,.,TRBV5-1,TRBJ2-5,TGCGCCAGCAGCTGGAATGCCGACAGCGAAGGAGAGACCCAGTACTTC,CASSWNADSEGETQYF
.,few,TRBV19,TRBJ2-7,TGTGCCAGTAGTATCGGGCGGGGTGGCTACGAGCAGTACTTC,CASSIGRGGYEQYF
TRBD2,.,TRBV7-8,TRBJ2-3,TGTGCCAGCAGCGGCCGGAGGACTAGACTCACAGATACGCAGTATTTT,CASSGRRTRLTDTQYF
.,.,TRBV19,TRBJ2-5,TGTGCCAGCCGACAGGCAGGGGAGACCCAGTACTTC,CASRQAGETQYF
TRBD1,.,TRBV2,TRBJ2-7,TGTGCCAGCAGATTTGGGACAGGGTTAGGAGAGCAGTACTTC,CASRFGTGLGEQYF
TRBD2,.,TRBV7-2,TRBJ2-7,TGTGCCAGCAGCCCCGATAGCGGGGCCTCCTACGAGCAGTACTTC,CASSPDSGASYEQYF